The 5 T cell receptor beta chains below come from one sample, sequenced in a study of T cell clonality in common variable immunodeficiency (dated by TCRdb to the mid-2010s). Libraries were built with the immunoSEQ multiplex PCR assay. TCRdb re-hosts the immuneACCESS table, in-frame sequences only. Its copies lack some clones; in the studies checked, an unresolved V gene accounts for under half of them, and the cause for the rest is not known. The sample records about 66,000 clones, none occurring a single time. 1.7% of the sample lies in the top ten. The sample comprised peripheral blood mononuclear cells. These receptors originate from a person aged 18 to 70 in good health.

This clone was seen ten or more times. The read ends 3 residues shy of where the CDR3 ends; the end is completed using the germline J gene. The chain is built from TRBV18 and TRBJ2-7; a possible D gene is TRBD1 (6 bases). The CDR3 sequence is 16 residues long. Germline CDR1 KGHSH, CDR2 LQKENI. V dropped 5 bases and J dropped 0 bases, with 17 bases sitting between them. The CDR3 protein is CASSGETGSLSYEQYF. The CDR3 DNA, read in part, is TGTGCCAGCTCAGGAGAAACAGGGAGCCTCTCCTACGAG.

This clone occurred a few times. The read terminates 3 residues ahead of where the CDR3 ends, so the germline J gene completes it. V usage is TRBV13 and J usage is TRBJ2-5, with D possibly matching TRBD2 (7 bases). The CDR3 runs to 16 residues. Germline lookup yields CDR1 PRHDT and CDR2 FYEKMQ (reference sequence). V was clipped by 1 base and J by 3 bases, with 15 bases between them. The CDR3 here is CASSLAGRGGEETQYF. The CDR3 bases that were read are TGTGCCAGCAGCTTAGCCGGGAGAGGGGGGGAAGAGACC.

This clone has at least ten counts. The observed sequence ends 3 residues before the CDR3 terminus, with the missing tail filled in from the germline J gene. The gene calls are TRBV14 and TRBJ2-2; D call uncertain. The CDR3 spans 16 residues. V was pared by 1 base and J by 5 bases, with 14 bases between. CDR1 is SGHDN, CDR2 FVKESK, per germline. Incomplete CDR3 DNA: TGTGCCAGCAGCCAAGTTACCGCCAGGTCGACCGGGGAG. Its protein is CASSQVTARSTGE. The entire CDR3 protein is CASSQVTARSTGELFF.

In this sample, this clone turned up many times. Coverage ceases 3 residues before the CDR3 finishes, and the germline J gene fills in the end. V is TRBV5-1 and J is TRBJ1-1, with a tentative D call TRBD1 (5 bases). Germline V gene lookup returns CDR1 SGHRS and CDR2 YFSETQ. CDR3 size: 14 residues. Trimming took 4 bases from V and 5 from J, leaving 15 bases between them. The CDR3 bases that were read are TGCGCCAGCAGCCTCGGACACCTGGGGACTGAA. The encoded protein is CASSLGHLGTE. The whole CDR3 is CASSLGHLGTEAFF.

This clone was seen ten or more times. The CDR3 end lies 3 residues beyond the end of the read and is filled in from the germline J gene. The chain recombines TRBV6-4 with TRBJ2-1; 7 bases align to TRBD1. Germline V gene sequence: CDR1 MRHNA, CDR2 SNTAGT. Losses at the gene ends were 3 bases for V and 5 bases for J; bases not matched to a gene: 7. The CDR3 has 15 amino acids. The CDR3 region is CASSDGTADHNEQFF. The part of the CDR3 DNA that was read is TGTGCCAGCAGTGATGGGACAGCAGACCACAATGAG.